This T cell receptor (beta chain) was identified in a study of a mutant IDH1 vaccine in newly diagnosed glioma. Time point reported: baseline, week 1 (first vaccination visit). Treatment reported: pre-vaccination baseline after standard-of-care therapy. Overall study results and limits: Pseudoprogression appeared independent of alterations in top peripheral clonotypes.

The CDR3 sequence is 11 residues long. V was clipped by 8 bases and J by 4 bases, with 6 bases between them. Germline V CDR1 and CDR2: SNHLY, FYNNEI. As to this clone: The antigen is unknown.

Measured with immunoSEQ multiplex PCR; TCRdb has only the in-frame clones, and not every one. Among about 25,000 clones listed, roughly 93% were seen once. This specimen consisted of PBMCs, obtained from a glioma patient treated with radiotherapy, temozolomide or both. This sequence originates from a man aged 40-55 years with glioma. The chain recombines TRBV2 with TRBJ2-1, with D unresolved. Here the CDR3 reads CASGPYNEQFF. DNA for the CDR3: TGTGCCAGCGGACCTTACAATGAGCAGTTCTTC.